This T cell receptor beta chain is from a study of blood T cells in healthy people across ages. General study findings and limits: It was held that the diversity estimates obtained from one million T cells were underestimates. A greater number of naive CD4+ cells and higher diversity distinguished long-lived donors from aged donors. The study could not conclusively compare naive and antigen-experienced cells, given its unsorted PBMCs.

The table lists this clonotype with many counts. Its antigen is as yet unknown. Sample-barcoded 5' priming and a J-beta primer mix drove a second PCR of 7 to 11 cycles. MiXCR was run by TCRdb on the 5' RACE reads, yielding one entry per CDR3 protein. Seen here are more than 800,000 distinct CDR3 sequences, 40% to 45% observed once, and the top ten hold under 20%. Per individual sample, total RNA of at least 6 micrograms was extracted. Trimming took off 4 bases at V and 12 bases at J, with 22 bases between the two ends. Germline V CDR1 and CDR2: MNHNY, SVGAGI (reference sequence). The CDR3 length is 15 residues.

This sequence joins TRBV6-6 and TRBJ2-1; D could derive from TRBD1 or TRBD2 (6 bases each). What was sequenced was blood. This clonotype originated in an older woman in good health. The CDR3 here is CASSSGGAMSLGQFF. CDR3 bases: TGTGCCAGCAGTTCCGGGGGCGCGATGTCGCTGGGGCAGTTCTTC.